The next 27 T cell receptor beta chains were all read from a single sample in a study of graft-versus-host responses after intestinal transplantation. Method: immunoSEQ multiplex PCR; TCRdb's copy keeps in-frame clones and lacks some. The sample yields 35,000 to 50,000 clones, approximately 93% seen once. Their target antigens are unknown. Sequencing used unstimulated CD8+ T cells sorted from spleen or lymph node cells, obtained before transplant. The receptors were sampled from a human donor who was the organ donor for an intestinal transplant.

The CDR3 DNA is TGTGCCAGCAGCTTGGGAGGGACTAATGAAAAACTGTTTTTT. It specifies CASSLGGTNEKLFF. The chain joins TRBV5-6 to TRBJ1-4; D not certain. CDR3 length: 14 amino acids. The germline V gene has CDR1 SGHDT and CDR2 YYEEEE. Trimming shortened V by 0 bases and J by 2 bases, and 5 bases separated the two germline ends.

The gene calls are TRBV19 and TRBJ2-1; either TRBD1 or TRBD2 may supply D (5 bases each). This CDR3 spans 16 amino acids. Germline CDR1 LNHDA, CDR2 SQIVND (reference sequence). Trimming left V 3 bases short and J 2 bases short, with 14 bases between. The CDR3 region is CASSMIFGTAYNEQFF. In nucleotides, the CDR3 is TGTGCCAGTAGTATGATTTTCGGGACGGCCTACAATGAGCAGTTCTTC.

This chain joins TRBV28 and TRBJ2-1; TRBD1 matches at 8 bases. Per germline, CDR1 MDHEN and CDR2 SYDVKM. This CDR3 is built from 15 residues. V lost 8 bases to trimming and J lost 4 bases; unmatched junction nucleotides: 10. The CDR3 protein is CASRLRRDRYNEQFF. The CDR3 nucleotides are TGTGCCAGCCGTCTAAGGAGGGACAGGTACAATGAGCAGTTCTTC.

This clone was counted between two and nine times. This chain links TRBV11-3 with TRBJ1-1, with 11 bases lining up with TRBD1. Losses at the gene ends were 10 bases for V and 4 bases for J; bases not matched to a gene: 11. Germline-derived CDR1 and CDR2 are SGHNT and YENEEA. The CDR3 totals 15 residues. CDR3 sequence (DNA): TGTGCCACCGCGACGGGACAGGGGGGGGGCACTGAAGCTTTCTTT. Translated, it gives CATATGQGGGTEAFF.

The chain couples TRBV4-1 to TRBJ2-5, with D tentatively TRBD1 (6 bases). The CDR3 totals 15 residues. V lost 2 bases, J lost 4 bases, and 14 bases lay in between. Germline CDR1 and CDR2: MGHRA and YSYEKL. This chain's CDR3 is CASSQRWQGSETQYF. Written as DNA, the CDR3 is TGCGCCAGCAGCCAAAGATGGCAGGGGTCAGAGACCCAGTACTTC.

This chain joins TRBV7-2 and TRBJ2-1; 7 bases match TRBD2. The germline CDR1 and CDR2 sequences are SGHTA and FQGNSA. V was clipped by 5 bases and J by 6 bases; unmatched bases: 13. CDR3 length: 16 residues. For the CDR3, the DNA is TGTGCCAGCAGCCCCCGGGACTACCCCTACCTCAATGAGCAGTTCTTC. Amino acid sequence: CASSPRDYPYLNEQFF.

The gene calls are TRBV19 and TRBJ2-7, with D possibly TRBD2 on 6 matching bases. Trimming pared 6 bases from V and 3 bases from J, leaving 6 bases between. The germline gives CDR1 LNHDA, CDR2 SQIVND (reference sequence). The CDR3 spans 11 residues. CDR3 amino acids: CASSGSYEQYF. CDR3 nucleotide sequence: TGTGCCAGTAGCGGGAGCTACGAGCAGTACTTC.

A single count supports this clone. The genes are TRBV28 and TRBJ2-2; tentatively, D is TRBD1 (5 bases). In germline, CDR1 is MDHEN, CDR2 SYDVKM. This CDR3 region has 17 residues. Trimming stripped 6 bases from V and 4 bases from J, with 21 bases between. The CDR3 nucleotides read TGTGCCAGCAGCCCCAGAAGGGCAGGGTCCGGCACCGGGGAGCTGTTTTTT. This translates into CASSPRRAGSGTGELFF.

The rearrangement joins TRBV7-6 to TRBJ2-2; D tentatively reads TRBD1 or TRBD2 (5 bases each). Germline V gene lookup returns CDR1 SGHVS and CDR2 FNYEAQ. The CDR3 is made up of 16 amino acids. Trimming shortened V by 5 bases and J by 7 bases, and 20 bases separated the two germline ends. CDR3 coding DNA: TGTGCCAGCAGCGCTCGTGAGAGGGGTTGGAGCGGGGAGCTGTTTTTT. Residues: CASSARERGWSGELFF. The full variable domain, in which reference TRBV7-6 and TRBJ2-2 provide the parts outside the CDR3, is GAGVSQSPRYKVTKRGQDVALRCDPISGHVSLYWYRQALGQGPEFLTYFNYEAQQDKSGLPNDRFSAERPEGSISTLTIQRTEQRDSAMYRCASSARERGWSGELFFGEGSRLTVL.

The chain couples TRBV19 to TRBJ1-1; D is undetermined. Trimming cost V 4 bases and J 6 bases, with 6 bases left between them. The germline CDR1 and CDR2 sequences are LNHDA and SQIVND (reference sequence). The CDR3 loop spans 11 amino acids. CDR3 nucleotide sequence: TGTGCCAGTAGTACTGGACCTGAAGCTTTCTTT. Translating it yields CASSTGPEAFF.

This clone turned up a few times. The chain is built from TRBV28 and TRBJ2-5; 7 bases are a match to TRBD2. The CDR3 contains 17 residues. Losses at the gene ends were 3 bases for V and 4 bases for J; bases not matched to a gene: 14. Per the germline V gene, CDR1 is MDHEN and CDR2 is SYDVKM. The CDR3 DNA reads TGTGCCAGCAGTTTCCCCAGTAGTGCGGGAGTTCGAGAGACCCAGTACTTC. It specifies CASSFPSSAGVRETQYF.

The chain has TRBV7-8 and TRBJ2-7, with 8 bases lining up with TRBD2. The germline CDR1 and CDR2 sequences are SGHVS and FQNEAQ. The ends lost 5 bases at V and 2 bases at J; junction bases unmatched: 5. The CDR3 is 14 amino acids. The CDR3 is CASSPSGLAYEQYF. The CDR3 region has the DNA TGTGCCAGCAGCCCATCGGGACTAGCCTACGAGCAGTACTTC.

In the case of this clone: The same CDR3 is also encoded by other DNA sequences in this sample. This chain joins TRBV5-4 and TRBJ2-1; D is tentatively TRBD1 or TRBD2 (5 bases each). This CDR3 comprises 15 residues. Per the germline V gene, CDR1 is SGHNT and CDR2 is YYREEE (reference sequence). V was shortened by 6 bases and J by 7 bases, with 20 bases between the two germline ends. The CDR3 is CASTPPGGLGNEQFF. The CDR3 nucleotides are TGTGCCAGCACCCCACCTGGGGGTCTTGGTAATGAGCAGTTCTTC.

CDR3 nucleotide sequence: TGTGCCAGCAGTCCCAACAGGGGGCTCTCACCCCTCCACTTT. Translation gives CASSPNRGLSPLHF. The chain couples TRBV27 to TRBJ1-6; 9 bases align to TRBD1. V trimming: 5 bases; J trimming: 10 bases; junction bases outside the gene matches: 6. The germline V gene has CDR1 MNHEY and CDR2 SMNVEV (reference sequence). The CDR3 spans 14 residues.

This chain links TRBV12-5 with TRBJ2-2, with no clear D. Deletions cut 0 bases from V and 4 bases from J, with 9 bases between. The CDR3 spans 15 residues. The germline V gene has CDR1 LGHNT and CDR2 FRNRAP. The CDR3 DNA reads as TGTGCTAGTGGTTTGGTAAAGAGTATCACCGGGGAGCTGTTTTTT. This gives the protein CASGLVKSITGELFF.

The sample holds a few counts of this clone. A junction boundary mismatches the germline segment, possibly from a read error. The chain recombines TRBV9 with TRBJ1-4; 8 bases line up with TRBD1. This CDR3 spans 15 amino acids. Looked up from germline, CDR1 is SGDLS and CDR2 is YYNGEE. CDR3 sequence: CSSSATWTGTEKLFF. CDR3 nucleotide sequence: TGTTCCAGCAGCGCCACCTGGACAGGGACTGAAAAACTGTTTTTT.

The rearrangement links TRBV7-9 to TRBJ2-1; D remains ambiguous. The germline V gene encodes CDR1 SEHNR and CDR2 FQNEAQ (reference sequence). The CDR3 totals 13 residues. The V gene lost 3 bases and the J gene lost 6 bases, with 9 bases spanning the gap. CDR3 bases: TGTGCCAGCAGCTTGGTCTTCCTCAATGAGCAGTTCTTC. As protein: CASSLVFLNEQFF.

The V gene is TRBV6-1, the J gene TRBJ2-7; D may be TRBD1 (6 bases). Per the germline V gene, CDR1 is MNHNS and CDR2 is SASEGT. The CDR3 runs to 15 residues. V dropped 10 bases and J dropped 3 bases, with 22 bases sitting between them. The CDR3: CATLPSTGTLYEQYF. CDR3 coding DNA: TGTGCCACCTTACCCTCAACAGGGACCCTCTACGAGCAGTACTTC.

The chain's CDR3 is CASSHQSSNQPQHF. The CDR3 coding sequence is TGCGCCAGCAGCCATCAGAGTAGCAATCAGCCCCAGCATTTT. The chain joins TRBV4-1 to TRBJ1-5, with D unclear. In germline, CDR1 is MGHRA, CDR2 YSYEKL. The CDR3 extends over 14 amino acids. V was trimmed by 3 bases and J by 0 bases, leaving 6 bases between them.

This clone was observed a single time. The chain carries TRBV4-1 and TRBJ1-6, with D uncertain. Germline V gene data show CDR1 as MGHRA and CDR2 as YSYEKL. This CDR3 is built from 17 residues. Trimming removed 0 bases from V and 6 bases from J, with 15 bases in between. CDR3 region: CASSQEMRTLFNSPLHF. CDR3 DNA: TGCGCCAGCAGCCAAGAAATGAGGACTCTCTTTAATTCACCCCTCCACTTT.

This clone was found once. The V and J genes are TRBV21-1 and TRBJ2-7; the table calls TRBD2, which could not be checked here. TRBV21-1 corresponds to a pseudogene. The CDR3 loop spans 14 amino acids. CDR3 bases: TGTGCCACCCCGATGAACGGGAGGGCCGCCGAGCAGTACTTC. It codes for CATPMNGRAAEQYF.

The chain is built from TRBV28 and TRBJ2-7, with unresolved D. Germline V CDR1 and CDR2: MDHEN, SYDVKM. The V gene lost 7 bases and the J gene lost 0 bases, with 7 bases spanning the gap. The CDR3 is 12 residues long. The chain's CDR3 is CASNTGSYEQYF. The CDR3 coding sequence is TGTGCCAGCAATACGGGCTCCTACGAGCAGTACTTC.

This chain uses TRBV11-2 with TRBJ2-7; D unresolved. This CDR3 is 16 amino acids long. Germline V gene sequence: CDR1 SGHAT, CDR2 FQNNGV. Trimming shortened V by 5 bases and J by 3 bases, and 20 bases separated the two germline ends. CDR3 sequence reads: CASSASLGLEIYEQYF. Written as DNA, the CDR3 is TGTGCCAGCAGCGCCAGCCTCGGCCTAGAGATCTACGAGCAGTACTTC.

The chain has TRBV29-1 and TRBJ1-2; 10 nucleotides match TRBD1. Germline CDR1 reads SQVTM; CDR2 reads ANQGSEA. This CDR3 is 13 amino acids long. J was trimmed by 6 bases and V by 4 bases; bases with no gene match: 5. The DNA of the CDR3 is TGCAGCGTTGTGGGACAGGGGTCCGATGGCTACACCTTC. Translated, it gives CSVVGQGSDGYTF.

The CDR3 spells CASSMDRAYEQYF. The DNA of the CDR3 is TGTGCCAGCAGTATGGACAGGGCTTACGAGCAGTACTTC. The chain has TRBV6-5 and TRBJ2-7; TRBD1 matches 8 bases. In germline, CDR1 is MNHEY, CDR2 SVGAGI. V lost 5 bases, J lost 4 bases, and 4 bases stayed unmatched. This CDR3 contains 13 residues.

This chain joins TRBV29-1 and TRBJ1-2; 12 bases align to TRBD1. CDR1 SQVTM and CDR2 ANQGSEA come from the germline V gene. The V gene end was trimmed by 0 bases and the J gene end by 8 bases; junction bases not matched to a gene: 7. The CDR3 loop spans 15 amino acids. This CDR3 is CSVEEWGQGARGYTF. The DNA for the CDR3 is TGCAGCGTTGAAGAGTGGGGACAGGGGGCGAGGGGCTACACCTTC.

The rearrangement uses TRBV4-1 and TRBJ1-1; D ambiguous. Germline values: CDR1 MGHRA, CDR2 YSYEKL. The CDR3 consists of 14 residues. The V end lost 2 bases, the J end lost 4 bases, and 11 bases lay between the germline ends. The CDR3 here is CASSQPRSSTEAFF. The CDR3, as DNA: TGCGCCAGCAGCCAACCTCGGAGTAGCACTGAAGCTTTCTTT.